The present entry profiles one T cell receptor (beta chain) with its context. Its target is unknown. The data originate from a study of beta chain features in type 1 diabetes. Regarding the study as a whole: Type 1 diabetes patients had moderately but significantly shorter TCRB CDR3s in all four CD4+ subsets. Because the template was cDNA, high-expressing cells might be over-represented.

The CDR3 contains 16 residues. Trimming stripped 7 bases from V and 1 base from J, with 14 bases between. The germline CDR1 and CDR2 sequences are SNHLY and FYNNEI. Averaging approximately 120 mL, one heparinised blood draw came from each individual donor. The investigators reverse transcribed all of the isolated RNA, so they sequenced expressed TCRB transcripts. Sequencing was performed with immunoSEQ multiplex PCR; in TCRdb, only in-frame clones are kept and a portion is missing. The data contain about 350,000 clones, 15% to 20% of them seen just once; the ten biggest clones take up about 0.044%. The sample taken for sequencing was naive CD4+ T cells from blood. The source is a woman younger than 30 in good health. The J gene is TRBJ1-6, the V gene TRBV2, with no clear D. CDR3 region: CASTDEGTSYNSPLHF. CDR3 in DNA: TGTGCCAGCACCGACGAGGGAACGTCCTATAATTCACCCCTCCACTTT.